This T cell receptor (beta chain) was sequenced in a study of cytotoxic CD8 clonotypes in ibrutinib-treated CLL. Study-wide results and limits: Clonotypes that were public were uncommon, and they contracted or stayed stable on treatment. Clonality went up at ibrutinib response and then declined back toward baseline at progression.

Depth targeted 1 in 200,000 to 1 in 1 million T cells, averaging roughly 9.3x coverage per clonotype. Profiled with immunoSEQ multiplex PCR; TCRdb holds only in-frame clones, not every one. Of around 130,000 clones listed, 84% are singletons. A word on this clone: What it recognizes is unknown.

The source material was PBMCs, sampled after 24 months of ibrutinib treatment. This clonotype was obtained from a human donor with chronic lymphocytic leukemia.

CDR3 residues: CASSQDRRGSSYEQYF. CDR3 bases: TGTGCCAGCAGCCAAGATAGGCGGGGGAGCTCCTACGAGCAGTACTTC. The J gene is TRBJ2-7, the V gene TRBV4-2; 7 nucleotides match TRBD2. Germline assignment: CDR1 LGHNA and CDR2 YNFKEQ. The CDR3 is made up of 16 amino acids. V was pared by 0 bases and J by 0 bases, with 5 bases of the junction left unmatched.